The 14 T cell receptor beta chains listed next were all sequenced from one sample in a study of cytomegalovirus exposure and HLA in healthy donors. Here immunoSEQ multiplex PCR was the method, and the copy in TCRdb shows in-frame clones only, minus some. The sample has 100,000 to 150,000 clones, 89% seen once. The sample consisted of PBMCs. The receptors derive from a woman aged 18-29 years in good health and CMV-seronegative.

The chain joins TRBV29-1 to TRBJ2-7; unclear D gene. Looked up from germline, CDR1 is SQVTM and CDR2 is ANQGSEA. This CDR3 spans 13 amino acids. Trimming pared 4 bases from V and 0 bases from J, leaving 10 bases between. Here the CDR3 reads CSVVTESSYEQYF. CDR3 nucleotide sequence: TGCAGCGTTGTAACAGAAAGCTCCTACGAGCAGTACTTC.

The chain couples TRBV5-6 to TRBJ1-5; D is possibly TRBD1 (5 bases). CDR3 length: 16 amino acids. Germline lookup yields CDR1 SGHDT and CDR2 YYEEEE. V lost 2 bases, J lost 4 bases, and 16 bases lay in between. The CDR3, as DNA: TGTGCCAGCAGCTTCTTTGACAGAGCCTTAAATCAGCCCCAGCATTTT. Residues: CASSFFDRALNQPQHF.

The rearrangement joins TRBV5-1 to TRBJ1-6; 7 nucleotides line up with TRBD1. In germline, CDR1 is SGHRS, CDR2 YFSETQ. The CDR3 length is 18 residues. The ends lost 4 bases at V and 0 bases at J; junction bases unmatched: 10. The CDR3 reads CASSRDSQESSYNSPLHF. The CDR3 DNA sequence: TGCGCCAGCAGCCGGGACAGCCAAGAGAGCTCCTATAATTCACCCCTCCACTTT.

The rearrangement joins TRBV9 to TRBJ1-2; D gene ambiguous. The CDR3 consists of 14 residues. The V and J ends lost 4 bases and 0 bases respectively, with 10 bases between them. The V gene's germline CDR1 is SGDLS and CDR2 YYNGEE. The DNA for the CDR3 is TGTGCCAGCAGCCCCGATTCAGCTAACTATGGCTACACCTTC. It codes for CASSPDSANYGYTF. The complete variable domain, with remaining parts taken from reference TRBV9 and TRBJ1-2, reads DSGVTQTPKHLITATGQRVTLRCSPRSGDLSVYWYQQSLDQGLQFLIQYYNGEERAKGNILERFSAQQFPDLHSELNLSSLELGDSALYFCASSPDSANYGYTFGSGTRLTVV.

The chain recombines TRBV19 with TRBJ2-7; 8 positions agree with TRBD1. Trimming took 5 bases from V and 9 from J; bases not matched to a gene: 15. This CDR3 region has 15 residues. Germline CDR1 and CDR2: LNHDA and SQIVND (reference sequence). CDR3 in amino acids: CASSRENLGQVGQYF. The CDR3 DNA follows: TGTGCCAGTAGTCGAGAAAACCTGGGACAGGTCGGGCAGTACTTC.

This clone was detected once. The V call is TRBV4-1, the J call TRBJ2-5; D unclear. The CDR3 loop spans 12 amino acids. CDR1 is MGHRA, CDR2 YSYEKL, per germline. V was trimmed by 4 bases and J by 3 bases, leaving 6 bases between them. The CDR3 region is CASSRTEETQYF. CDR3 DNA sequence: TGCGCCAGCAGCCGCACAGAAGAGACCCAGTACTTC.

The chain is built from TRBV27 and TRBJ1-1; tentative D call: TRBD1 (5 bases). Looked up from germline, CDR1 is MNHEY and CDR2 is SMNVEV (reference sequence). Trimming removed 5 bases at V and 0 bases at J, with 16 bases between. The CDR3 is 16 amino acids. The CDR3 sequence is CASSPNLGGMNTEAFF. The CDR3 region has the DNA TGTGCCAGCAGTCCTAATTTGGGGGGGATGAACACTGAAGCTTTCTTT.

This chain joins TRBV19 and TRBJ1-2; TRBD1 agrees at 7 bases. With V trimmed by 9 bases and J by 6 bases, 13 bases remained unmatched. This CDR3 contains 14 residues. Germline V lookup: CDR1 LNHDA, CDR2 SQIVND (reference sequence). As DNA, the CDR3 is TGTGCCAGCAACCGACTAGACAGGGACCATGGCTACACCTTC. As protein: CASNRLDRDHGYTF.

The chain recombines TRBV5-1 with TRBJ2-2; D gene unclear. Germline V CDR1 and CDR2: SGHRS, YFSETQ. The V and J ends lost 6 bases and 3 bases respectively, with 9 bases between them. The CDR3 runs to 13 residues. CDR3 sequence (DNA): TGCGCCAGCAACCAGGTGGACACCGGGGAGCTGTTTTTT. This codes for CASNQVDTGELFF.

This clone was seen only once. CDR3 amino acids: CASSLGEGKANVLTF. For the CDR3, the DNA is TGTGCCAGCAGCCTAGGGGAGGGTAAGGCCAACGTCCTGACTTTC. The chain couples TRBV7-3 to TRBJ2-6; 7 positions match TRBD2. Germline-derived CDR1 and CDR2 are SGHTA and FQGTGA. The CDR3 covers 15 residues. V dropped 5 bases and J dropped 6; count of bases not matched to a gene: 7.

The chain employs TRBV5-1 and TRBJ1-5; D call uncertain. The CDR3 covers 16 residues. Deletions cut 4 bases from V and 0 bases from J, with 14 bases between. Per the germline V gene, CDR1 is SGHRS and CDR2 is YFSETQ. DNA of the CDR3: TGCGCCAGCAGCCCGGTGCGGGCCCATAGCAATCAGCCCCAGCATTTT. This gives the protein CASSPVRAHSNQPQHF.

V gene TRBV11-2 combines with J gene TRBJ2-2; 11 positions match TRBD2. The trim removed 6 bases at V and 5 bases at J, leaving 14 bases unmatched. The germline V gene encodes CDR1 SGHAT and CDR2 FQNNGV. The CDR3 runs 18 residues. The CDR3 coding sequence is TGTGCCAGCAGATTCCGACCAACTAGCGGGGGTTGGACCGGGGAGCTGTTTTTT. Translated: CASRFRPTSGGWTGELFF.

The chain has TRBV6-6 and TRBJ1-3; D is unresolved. Germline V gene lookup returns CDR1 MNHNY and CDR2 SVGAGI (reference sequence). V lost 8 bases, J lost 4 bases, and 9 bases lay in between. The CDR3 is 12 amino acids. CDR3 coding DNA: TGTGCCAGCGAAGCCTCGGGAAACACCATATATTTT. The encoded protein is CASEASGNTIYF.

As concerns this clone: No conserved phenylalanine or tryptophan is present at the end of the CDR3, so a read error is the likely explanation. The chain has TRBV5-1 and TRBJ2-7; TRBD1 aligns across 8 bases. Looked up from germline, CDR1 is SGHRS and CDR2 is YFSETQ. With V trimmed by 1 base and J by 2 bases, 2 bases remained unmatched. This CDR3 region has 14 residues. CDR3 sequence (DNA): TGCGCCAGCAGCTTGCAGGACAGGGCCTACGAGCAGTACCTC. Amino acids: CASSLQDRAYEQYL.